Listed here is a single T cell receptor beta chain. This clone is a singleton in its sample. What this receptor recognizes is not known. No base quality values were provided; no much bigger clone lies one nucleotide off. This entry comes from a study of shared clonotypes between healthy human individuals (dated by TCRdb to 2020 to 2022). General notes on the study: A couple of women and a few men aged 18 to 49 years were included in the cohort. To estimate repertoire size and how much clonotype sharing occurs between individuals, the study deeply sequenced the blood TCR repertoires of five or six healthy adults. Libraries were prepared and TCR repertoires were sequenced by different laboratories using diverse techniques, in order to increase sequencing depth and limit assay-specific biases. Leukapheresis yielded between about 0.9 and 9 billion PBMCs per donor. What the work shows at the level of the full study, not this receptor alone: Sampling was restricted to blood, and TCR repertoires in tissue are likely to differ from TCR repertoires in blood. Because the study included a small number of donors, the genetic and exposure-history diversity represented was limited. Pairwise subsampling indicated that sequencing depth was expected to affect the degree of clonotype sharing among donors.

Using the deep immunoSEQ assay, TCR CDR3 regions were amplified from genomic DNA by multiplex PCR. For each cell subset, the extracted genomic DNA was distributed evenly across all wells of several immunoSEQ 96-well plates, and each plate served as one replicate. For unsorted PBMC, roughly 0.3 ug of genomic DNA, equivalent to approximately 30,000 T cell genomes, went into each replicate PCR. Genomic DNA from unsorted PBMC was sequenced over ten immunoSEQ deep assay plates. Purified libraries were measured with a Qubit 3.0 fluorometer, size-checked on a Bioanalyzer 2100, and measured again with the KAPA Library Quantification kit. Each immunoSEQ 96-well plate was sequenced on its own single-read 150-cycle Illumina NextSeq 550 flow cell. The authors' pipeline ran thus. Because only junctional sequences without quality scores were contained in the immunoSEQ output, filtering matching that applied to full-length reads could not be performed. To assign V/J genes and CDR3, sequences were annotated using PyIR, a Python wrapper for IgBLAST v1.9, with IMGT germline references. Any read was removed if the V/J assignment was weak (E-value above 1e-6), the CDR3 was missing, or the read contained stop codons, out-of-frame junctions, or ambiguous translated residues. V3J clonotypes were defined as sequences sharing an identical inferred V gene, J gene, and CDR3 amino acid sequence. Percentage overlap between repertoires was computed as shared unique clonotypes divided by the size of the smaller repertoire. Three approaches were used to assess repertoire richness: RTK rarefaction, the Chao1 estimator, and Recon v2.1 estimates of unobserved clonotypes. In its TCRdb copy, this immuneACCESS table keeps in-frame sequences only and misses some clones. Where compared with another copy, unresolved V genes explain less than half of these, and the others have no known cause. V, J and clone size are taken as reported in that table, and D and trimming were inferred from the DNA itself. The sample contains fewer than 650,000 clones, around 78% of them found a single time. In total, the top ten clones hold roughly 13% of the sample.

Donors were healthy HIV-negative adults with no recently reported acute infections or vaccinations. Every donor was a Caucasian adult living in Nashville, Tennessee, USA. For unsorted samples, 70 million to 95 million PBMCs were counted, and genomic DNA was extracted using the QIAamp DNA Blood Mini kit. Blood was collected by leukapheresis, and PBMCs were isolated by Ficoll-Histopaque density gradient centrifugation and then cryopreserved in liquid nitrogen vapor phase. Trimming costs V 5 bases and J 8 bases, and their ends lie 18 bases apart. CDR1 is given as LNHDA and CDR2 as SQIVND, both from the germline V gene (reference sequence). The CDR3 numbers 15 residues from cysteine through phenylalanine. Only CDR3 DNA is held: 45 bases, read in frame from base 1.

In this chain, TRBV19 is recombined with TRBJ1-4; too little of a D gene remains to name it. Sequences were obtained from PBMCs. The source is a woman in her thirties or forties in good health. Some clones in this sample may be carry-over from other donors' samples. The sequenced DNA: TGTGCCAGTAGTTCCGGACCCTGGGTAAGGGAAAAACTGTTTTTT. It is translated as CASSSGPWVREKLFF.